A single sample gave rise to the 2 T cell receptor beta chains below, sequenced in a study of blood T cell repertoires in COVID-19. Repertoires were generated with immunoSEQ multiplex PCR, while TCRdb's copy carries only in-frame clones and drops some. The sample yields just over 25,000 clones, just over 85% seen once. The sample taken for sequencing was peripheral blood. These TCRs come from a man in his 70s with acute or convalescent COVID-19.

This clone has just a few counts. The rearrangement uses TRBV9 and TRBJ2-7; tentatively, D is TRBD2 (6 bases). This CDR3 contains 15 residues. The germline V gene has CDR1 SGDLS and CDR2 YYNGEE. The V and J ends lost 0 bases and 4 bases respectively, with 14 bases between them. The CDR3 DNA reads TGTGCCAGCAGCGTAGAGGGACTTTCTGGGTACGAGCAGTACTTC. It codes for CASSVEGLSGYEQYF. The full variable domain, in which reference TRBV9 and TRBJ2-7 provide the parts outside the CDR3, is DSGVTQTPKHLITATGQRVTLRCSPRSGDLSVYWYQQSLDQGLQFLIQYYNGEERAKGNILERFSAQQFPDLHSELNLSSLELGDSALYFCASSVEGLSGYEQYFGPGTRLTVT.

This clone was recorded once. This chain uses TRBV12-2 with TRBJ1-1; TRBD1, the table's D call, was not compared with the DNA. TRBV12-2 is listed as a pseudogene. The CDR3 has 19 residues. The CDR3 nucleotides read TGTGCAAGTCGCTCCCGGGCCAGGGACACTAATATACCGAACACTGAAGCTTTCTTT. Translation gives CASRSRARDTNIPNTEAFF.